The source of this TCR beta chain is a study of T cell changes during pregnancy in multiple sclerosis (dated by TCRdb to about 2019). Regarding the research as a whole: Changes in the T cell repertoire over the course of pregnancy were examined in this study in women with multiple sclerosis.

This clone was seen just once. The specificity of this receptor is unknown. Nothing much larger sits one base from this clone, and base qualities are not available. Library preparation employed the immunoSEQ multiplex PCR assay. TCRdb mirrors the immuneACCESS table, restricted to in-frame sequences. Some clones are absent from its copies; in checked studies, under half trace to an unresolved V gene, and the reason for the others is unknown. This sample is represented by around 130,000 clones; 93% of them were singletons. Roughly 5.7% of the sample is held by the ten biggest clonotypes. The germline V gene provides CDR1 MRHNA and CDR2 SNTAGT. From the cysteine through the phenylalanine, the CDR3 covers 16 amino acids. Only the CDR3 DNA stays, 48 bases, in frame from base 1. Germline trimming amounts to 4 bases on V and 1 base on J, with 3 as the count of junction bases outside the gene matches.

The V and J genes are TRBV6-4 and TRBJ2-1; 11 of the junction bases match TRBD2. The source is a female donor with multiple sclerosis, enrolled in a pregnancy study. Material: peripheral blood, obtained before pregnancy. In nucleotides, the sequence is TGTGCCAGCAGTGCGGCTAGCGGGGGGTCCTACAATGAGCAGTTCTTC. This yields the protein CASSAASGGSYNEQFF.